The clone carrying this T cell receptor (beta chain) was recorded many times. The antigen is undetermined. The data were obtained in a study of spatial heterogeneity in lung cancer. Overall study context: More than 9.5 raw reads, on average, carried each unique TCR and UMI combination.

General study points: Expanded intratumoral alpha and beta TCR counts tracked tumor mutation counts.

Carried by each TCR cDNA molecule was a unique molecular identifier. MiXCR, run by TCRdb on the 5' RACE reads, gives a single entry per CDR3 protein. The sample lists about 3,500 distinct CDR3 sequences, 4.9% occurring once. Time point meaning: sample taken at primary tumor resection. Donors were about 70 untreated early-stage non-small cell lung cancer patients. Unsorted whole RNA from tumor, nontumor lung or frozen PBMC underwent sequencing. This clonotype was obtained from a female donor with early-stage non-small cell lung cancer. Sequenced here: lung tumor tissue, sampled at surgery.

The CDR3 reads CSVESRGETQYF. Here the CDR3 DNA reads TGCAGCGTTGAATCCAGGGGAGAGACCCAGTACTTC. The chain employs TRBV29-1 and TRBJ2-5; the D gene is possibly TRBD1 (6 bases). Germline V gives CDR1 SQVTM, CDR2 ANQGSEA. The CDR3 consists of 12 residues. Deletions cut 2 bases from V and 4 bases from J, with 8 bases between. Filled out from reference TRBV29-1 and TRBJ2-5, the complete variable domain reads SAVISQKPSRDICQRGTSLTIQCQVDSQVTMMFWYRQQPGQSLTLIATANQGSEATYESGFVIDKFPISRPNLTFSTLTVSNMSPEDSSIYLCSVESRGETQYFGPGTRLLVL.